This T cell receptor beta chain was sequenced in a study of memory CD4+ T cells and cytomegalovirus serostatus. Single viable CD3+CD4+CD8-CD45RO+ cells were sorted as the memory CD4+ T cells. Clones were read by immunoSEQ multiplex PCR, and TCRdb kept only the in-frame ones, dropping some. The data contain under 40,000 clones, around three quarters of them seen just once; the ten biggest clones take up around 5.2%. From germline, CDR1 is SGHNT and CDR2 YYREEE (reference sequence). V shed 3 bases and J shed 4 bases, with 10 bases lying between them. The CDR3 has 13 residues. V and J are TRBV5-4 and TRBJ1-2, with D possibly matching TRBD1 (6 bases). This TCR derives from an adult in good health and CMV-seropositive. Sequencing input: memory CD4+ T cells from blood. The CDR3 sequence: CASSSGTRYGYTF. CDR3 sequence (DNA): TGTGCCAGCAGCTCCGGGACACGCTATGGCTACACCTTC.